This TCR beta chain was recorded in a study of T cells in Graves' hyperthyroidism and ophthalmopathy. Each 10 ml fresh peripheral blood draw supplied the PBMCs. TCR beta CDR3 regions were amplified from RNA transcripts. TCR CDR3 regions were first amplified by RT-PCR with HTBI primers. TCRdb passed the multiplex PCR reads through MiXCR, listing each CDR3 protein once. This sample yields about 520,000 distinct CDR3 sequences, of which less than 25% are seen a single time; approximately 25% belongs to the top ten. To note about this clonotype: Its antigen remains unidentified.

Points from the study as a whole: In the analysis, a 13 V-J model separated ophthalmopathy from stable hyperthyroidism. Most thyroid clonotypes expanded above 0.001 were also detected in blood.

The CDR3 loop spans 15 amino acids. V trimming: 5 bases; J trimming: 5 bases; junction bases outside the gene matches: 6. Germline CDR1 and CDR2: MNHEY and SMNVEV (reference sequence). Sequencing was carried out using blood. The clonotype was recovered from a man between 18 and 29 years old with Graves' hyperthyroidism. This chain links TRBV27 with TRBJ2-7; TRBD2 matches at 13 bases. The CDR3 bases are TGTGCCAGCAGTCTAGGACTAGCGGGAGTCCACGAGCAGTACTTC. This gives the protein CASSLGLAGVHEQYF.